This T cell receptor (beta chain) came from a study of blood T cell repertoires in COVID-19. Study at large: COVID-19 samples, acute and convalescent, were from the United States, Italy and Spain. In each case, the material was cDNA or gDNA derived from T cells, B-cell-depleted T cells, or PBMCs.

Methods used by the authors: Amplification from reference gene primers served as the basis for estimated nucleated cell counts. Repertoires were generated with immunoSEQ multiplex PCR, while TCRdb's copy carries only in-frame clones and drops some. From that table come the V and J calls and clone size; the DNA was used to work out D and trimming. The table shows 25,000 to 30,000 clones, with about 92% occurring only once. Seattle cases were enrolled at active infection and followed longitudinally. The clonotype originates from a woman between 70 and 85 years old with COVID-19, enrolled during active disease. Input material: peripheral blood.

In nucleotides, the CDR3 is TGCGCCAGCAGCCAAGATGTGGGGACTAAGCTGTTTTTT. It specifies CASSQDVGTKLFF. The V and J genes are TRBV4-1 and TRBJ2-2; 7 bases are shared with TRBD2. Germline V gene data show CDR1 as MGHRA and CDR2 as YSYEKL. V lost 0 bases and J lost 12; bases outside the gene matches: 4. CDR3 length: 13 amino acids.